Each of the 24 T cell receptor beta chains below was sequenced from the same sample in a study of post-analysis software for immune sequencing data. Whole-study results and caveats: Comparison of patients with controls showed five TRBV segments more frequent in patients, TRBV5-6, TRBV5-1 and TRBV20-1 among them.

Their antigen targets remain unknown. Researchers reported that TCR beta cDNA libraries carried unique molecular identifiers. TCRdb passed the PCR reads through MiXCR, listing each CDR3 protein once. The top ten hold over 10% of the sample, which has about 460,000 distinct CDR3 sequences, roughly 45% seen once. The specimen was blood. The receptors were gathered from a girl aged 10 to 17 with multiple sclerosis.

J is TRBJ2-7 and V is TRBV28; 9 positions agree with TRBD1. J lost 3 bases, V lost 7 bases, and 7 bases had no gene match. This CDR3 is 14 amino acids long. Germline V gene data show CDR1 as MDHEN and CDR2 as SYDVKM. CDR3 residues: CASKRDRAGYEQYF. The CDR3 DNA follows: TGTGCCAGCAAGAGGGACAGGGCGGGCTACGAGCAGTACTTC.

This clonotype was seen more than once but under ten times. This chain joins TRBV5-1 and TRBJ2-7; unclear D gene. V lost 0 bases and J lost 6, with 10 bases in between. Looked up from germline, CDR1 is SGHRS and CDR2 is YFSETQ. CDR3 size: 13 residues. CDR3 sequence reads: CASSLGSIGEQYF. The CDR3 DNA is TGCGCCAGCAGCTTGGGCAGTATAGGCGAGCAGTACTTC.

The chain carries TRBV29-1 and TRBJ1-1, with D unresolved. This CDR3 is built from 13 residues. Germline CDR1 SQVTM, CDR2 ANQGSEA. V was trimmed by 7 bases and J by 1 base, leaving 13 bases between them. CDR3 protein: CSGRPAANTEAFF. For the CDR3, the DNA is TGCAGCGGCCGCCCCGCAGCGAACACTGAAGCTTTCTTT.

The chain is built from TRBV20-1 and TRBJ2-1; either TRBD1 or TRBD2 may supply D (5 bases each). Germline loops: CDR1 DFQATT, CDR2 SNEGSKA (reference sequence). This CDR3 is 15 amino acids long. The V end was cut by 5 bases, the J end by 9 bases, with 23 bases between. The CDR3 sequence: CSAGAGSSRVSEQFF. CDR3 coding DNA: TGCAGTGCTGGAGCAGGGAGTTCTAGAGTAAGTGAGCAGTTCTTC.

The gene calls are TRBV6-4 and TRBJ1-2; D is perhaps TRBD1 (5 bases). Trimming took off 7 bases at V and 2 bases at J, with 8 bases between the two ends. CDR1 is MRHNA and CDR2 is SNTAGT in the germline V gene. The CDR3 is 12 amino acids. CDR3 sequence reads: CASKDTNYGYTF. The CDR3 DNA follows: TGTGCCAGCAAGGACACCAACTATGGCTACACCTTC.

Regarding this clonotype: This sequence may be a read error, since a much larger clone differs from it by one base. The DNA for the CDR3 is TGCAGTGCTCCCCGGGGACGGGGGGAGATCTACGAGCAGTACTTC. It translates to CSAPRGRGEIYEQYF. The V call is TRBV20-1, the J call TRBJ2-7; 7 bases are a match to TRBD2. V gave up 5 bases and J gave up 3 bases; unmatched junction bases: 13. CDR3 length equals 15 residues. Germline-derived CDR1 and CDR2 are DFQATT and SNEGSKA (reference sequence).

V is TRBV12-3 or TRBV12-4 and J is TRBJ2-5; D uncertain. The J call may be incorrect, as the DNA end agrees better with TRBJ2-7. The CDR3 is made up of 13 amino acids. The CDR3 reads CASSGRVGYEQYF. The CDR3 coding sequence is TGTGCCAGCAGCGGACGGGTGGGGTACGAGCAGTACTTC.

J is TRBJ2-2 and V is TRBV7-2; 10 positions match TRBD1. There are 11 residues in the CDR3. Germline V lookup: CDR1 SGHTA, CDR2 FQGNSA. The V and J ends lost 11 bases and 7 bases, in that order; junction bases with no gene match: 1. Here the CDR3 reads CAGQGVGELFF. The CDR3, as DNA: TGTGCCGGACAGGGGGTCGGGGAGCTGTTTTTT.

The chain joins TRBV14 to TRBJ1-2, with a tentative D call TRBD1 (5 bases). This CDR3 spans 14 amino acids. V was trimmed by 1 base and J by 8 bases, leaving 14 bases between them. CDR1 is SGHDN, CDR2 FVKESK, per germline. The CDR3 DNA sequence: TGTGCCAGCAGCCAAGTCAGGGCCTTCAGCGGCTACACCTTC. The encoded protein is CASSQVRAFSGYTF.

The sample holds a few counts of this clonotype. The chain couples TRBV29-1 to TRBJ2-3, with a weak D call TRBD2 (6 bases). The CDR3 has 14 amino acids. Trimming left V 3 bases short and J 1 base short, with 11 bases between. In germline, CDR1 is SQVTM, CDR2 ANQGSEA. CDR3 in DNA: TGCAGCGTTGACACTTTAGCGGGCACAGATACGCAGTATTTT. This sequence encodes CSVDTLAGTDTQYF.

The chain couples TRBV29-1 to TRBJ2-3; 7 nucleotides align to TRBD2. Germline V gene lookup returns CDR1 SQVTM and CDR2 ANQGSEA. This CDR3 comprises 15 residues. Trimming removed 6 bases from V and 5 bases from J; junction bases left unmatched: 14. CDR3 bases: TGCAGCGTGGGCCCCGGGACTACCTCTGGAGATACGCAGTATTTT. Its translation: CSVGPGTTSGDTQYF.

This clonotype was seen more than once but under ten times. The chain is built from TRBV20-1 and TRBJ2-3, with TRBD2 as a possible D gene (6 bases). V lost 5 bases to trimming and J lost 4 bases, with 19 bases between them. CDR3 length equals 15 residues. The germline V gene has CDR1 DFQATT and CDR2 SNEGSKA (reference sequence). The CDR3 here is CSADSGVGVSDTQYF. CDR3 DNA: TGCAGTGCTGACTCGGGAGTAGGGGTTTCAGATACGCAGTATTTT.

This clonotype came up a few times. This rearrangement joins TRBV9 to TRBJ2-1, with TRBD2 matching over 14 bases. Germline CDR1 reads SGDLS; CDR2 reads YYNGEE. This CDR3 is 17 amino acids long. V was pared by 3 bases and J by 7 bases, with 9 bases of the junction left unmatched. This chain's CDR3 is CASSAIGTSGSLNEQFF. The DNA for the CDR3 is TGTGCCAGCAGCGCAATCGGGACTAGCGGGAGTCTGAATGAGCAGTTCTTC.

The V call is TRBV12-5, the J call TRBJ2-1; D is uncertain. The end of the DNA is better explained by TRBJ2-7, so the J call may be wrong. The germline CDR1 and CDR2 sequences are LGHNT and FRNRAP. The CDR3 has 13 amino acids. The CDR3 nucleotides read TGTGCTAGTGGTTCCGCGACTTACAATGAGCAGTACTTC. Its translation: CASGSATYNEQYF.

This chain connects TRBV6-6 to TRBJ2-3, with a tentative D call TRBD2 (6 bases). The CDR3 is 13 residues long. Germline assignment: CDR1 MNHNY and CDR2 SVGAGI (reference sequence). Trimming shortened V by 8 bases and J by 2 bases, and 11 bases separated the two germline ends. This CDR3 reads CASCTSPTDTQYF. CDR3 DNA: TGTGCCAGCTGTACTAGCCCCACAGATACGCAGTATTTT.

The sample holds a few counts of this clonotype. The chain carries TRBV29-1 and TRBJ2-7; D remains unclear. This CDR3 is built from 11 residues. Germline V CDR1 and CDR2: SQVTM, ANQGSEA. The V gene lost 4 bases and the J gene lost 1 base, with 5 bases spanning the gap. The CDR3 sequence: CSVGLSYEQYF. For the CDR3, the DNA is TGCAGCGTTGGGCTATCCTACGAGCAGTACTTC.

Concerning this clonotype: At one end, the junction sequence differs from germline, possibly due to a read error. The chain links TRBV29-1 to TRBJ2-7; 8 positions match TRBD1. Looked up from germline, CDR1 is SQVTM and CDR2 is ANQGSEA. The CDR3 contains 15 residues. The CDR3 protein is CSGMLSGGLTYKQYF. For the CDR3, the DNA is TGCAGCGGTATGCTGTCAGGGGGCCTAACCTACAAGCAGTACTTC.

The chain recombines TRBV12-3 or TRBV12-4 with TRBJ2-1; TRBD2 is a possible D gene (6 bases). This CDR3 comprises 15 residues. Trimming removed 6 bases at V and 0 bases at J, with 12 bases between. The CDR3 DNA is TGTGCCAGCAGCCGTAGCGGCACCTCCTACAATGAGCAGTTCTTC. This sequence encodes CASSRSGTSYNEQFF.

The CDR3 region is CSARAGGSRGYTF. DNA for the CDR3: TGCAGTGCTAGGGCTGGCGGCTCTAGGGGCTACACCTTC. J is TRBJ1-2 and V is TRBV20-1; D unclear. Germline V gene data show CDR1 as DFQATT and CDR2 as SNEGSKA (reference sequence). The length of the CDR3 is 13 residues. V was cut by 3 bases and J by 8 bases, with 16 bases left in between.

This clonotype was detected a few times. This chain uses TRBV28 with TRBJ2-7; D is undetermined. CDR3 length: 15 amino acids. The germline V gene has CDR1 MDHEN and CDR2 SYDVKM. The germline V and J ends were trimmed by 1 base and 5 bases, with 15 bases remaining between them. The CDR3 here is CASSLLARARNEQYF. CDR3 in DNA: TGTGCCAGCAGTTTATTGGCTAGGGCCCGCAACGAGCAGTACTTC. The full variable domain, completed using reference TRBV28 and TRBJ2-7, is DVKVTQSSRYLVKRTGEKVFLECVQDMDHENMFWYRQDPGLGLRLIYFSYDVKMKEKGDIPEGYSVSREKKERFSLILESASTNQTSMYLCASSLLARARNEQYFGPGTRLTVT.

This clonotype was seen just once. V and J are TRBV5-1 and TRBJ2-7; 8 nucleotides line up with TRBD1. Trimming took 6 bases from V and 2 from J; bases not matched to a gene: 7. The germline V gene has CDR1 SGHRS and CDR2 YFSETQ. This CDR3 has 14 amino acids. The CDR3, as DNA: TGCGCCAGCAACGGACAGGGCACTACCTACGAGCAGTACTTC. It is translated as CASNGQGTTYEQYF.

The rearrangement joins TRBV7-9 to TRBJ2-1, with 10 bases matching TRBD2. CDR1 is SEHNR and CDR2 is FQNEAQ in the germline V gene (reference sequence). Germline trimming cut 4 bases from V and 3 bases from J; bases unmatched to any gene: 9. The CDR3 is 17 amino acids. The CDR3 protein is CASSSYPIAGGYNEQFF. CDR3 bases: TGTGCCAGCAGCTCGTATCCTATAGCGGGAGGCTACAATGAGCAGTTCTTC.

This clonotype appeared a few times. The J gene is TRBJ2-5, the V gene TRBV7-8; no firm D call. Germline values: CDR1 SGHVS, CDR2 FQNEAQ. V lost 0 bases, J lost 3 bases, and 8 bases lay in between. The CDR3 runs to 14 residues. For the CDR3, the DNA is TGTGCCAGCAGCTTAGCGCCACGGAAAGAGACCCAGTACTTC. Its protein product is CASSLAPRKETQYF.

This clonotype was recorded a few times. The CDR3 region is CASSYSGPYNEQFF. Written as DNA, the CDR3 is TGTGCCAGCAGCTATAGCGGACCATACAATGAGCAGTTCTTC. This rearrangement joins TRBV7-9 to TRBJ2-1; tentative D call: TRBD2 (6 bases). The V gene's germline CDR1 is SEHNR and CDR2 FQNEAQ (reference sequence). The ends were cut back, 4 bases at V and 4 bases at J, with 11 bases in the middle. The CDR3 contains 14 residues.